These 10 T cell receptor beta chains share one sample of origin, sequenced in a study of cytomegalovirus exposure and HLA in healthy donors. 13 Jbeta primers and 60 Vbeta primers were used for the PCR. The data were produced by immunoSEQ multiplex PCR, yet TCRdb's version contains in-frame clones alone and is incomplete. This table holds approximately 89,000 clones, 77% found once. Sequenced sample: PBMCs. These TCRs come from a man aged 30 to 39 in good health and CMV-seronegative.

The chain links TRBV10-2 to TRBJ2-1, with TRBD2 matching over 10 bases. Looked up from germline, CDR1 is WSHSY and CDR2 is SAAADI. The CDR3 sequence is 16 residues long. The V gene end was trimmed by 0 bases and the J gene end by 9 bases; junction bases not matched to a gene: 8. The CDR3 nucleotides read TGCGCCAGCAGTGAGTCGGGAGCGGGAGGGTACGGTGAGCAGTTCTTC. Protein sequence: CASSESGAGGYGEQFF.

This clone was recorded a few times. The chain uses TRBV6-5 and TRBJ1-3, with D maybe TRBD1 (5 bases). Between the trimmed V and J ends, which lost 5 bases and 5 bases, there was a span of 10 bases. The CDR3 has 13 residues. Germline CDR1 reads MNHEY; CDR2 reads SVGAGI. DNA for the CDR3: TGTGCCAGCAGTCTCGACAGCCGAAACACCATATATTTT. Amino acid sequence: CASSLDSRNTIYF.

The chain joins TRBV9 to TRBJ2-5; D is possibly TRBD2 (6 bases). The length of the CDR3 is 13 residues. The V gene's germline CDR1 is SGDLS and CDR2 YYNGEE. Trimming left V 4 bases short and J 7 bases short, with 14 bases between. The CDR3 DNA reads TGTGCCAGCAGCCCCCGGGACTGGAGGACCCAGTACTTC. Residues: CASSPRDWRTQYF.

The V and J genes are TRBV5-4 and TRBJ2-3; 7 nucleotides line up with TRBD2. The trim removed 4 bases at V and 7 bases at J, leaving 12 bases unmatched. CDR3 length: 15 residues. Germline V gene data show CDR1 as SGHNT and CDR2 as YYREEE (reference sequence). The CDR3 DNA reads TGTGCCAGCAGCGTCTACACTAGCGCGATTTATACGCAGTATTTT. Protein product: CASSVYTSAIYTQYF.

This rearrangement joins TRBV5-1 to TRBJ2-1, with TRBD1 identical over 10 bases. CDR1 is SGHRS, CDR2 YFSETQ, per germline. J gave up 5 bases and V 7 bases, and 6 bases lay outside the gene matches. The CDR3 loop spans 14 amino acids. Here the CDR3 DNA reads TGCGCCAGCTCCGGGACAGGGGTCCACAATGAGCAGTTCTTC. Translating it yields CASSGTGVHNEQFF. Full variable domain (remainder filled in from reference TRBV5-1 and TRBJ2-1): KAGVTQTPRYLIKTRGQQVTLSCSPISGHRSVSWYQQTPGQGLQFLFEYFSETQRNKGNFPGRFSGRQFSNSRSEMNVSTLELGDSALYLCASSGTGVHNEQFFGPGTRLTVL.

The count of this clone is one. This chain connects TRBV19 to TRBJ2-5; 13 bases align to TRBD2. The ends lost 3 bases at V and 4 bases at J; junction bases unmatched: 2. Germline V gene lookup returns CDR1 LNHDA and CDR2 SQIVND (reference sequence). The CDR3 consists of 15 residues. The CDR3 loop is CASSIGLAGAETQYF. As DNA, the CDR3 is TGTGCCAGTAGTATTGGACTAGCGGGGGCAGAGACCCAGTACTTC.

In its sample, this clone was seen once. V gene TRBV18 combines with J gene TRBJ1-1; 8 bases align to TRBD1. Per germline, CDR1 KGHSH and CDR2 LQKENI. V shed 3 bases, J shed 0 bases, and the junction held 9 bases outside the gene matches. This CDR3 region has 17 residues. CDR3 sequence reads: CASSPGTGPTLNTEAFF. CDR3 sequence (DNA): TGTGCCAGCTCACCTGGGACAGGCCCAACGTTGAACACTGAAGCTTTCTTT.

On this clone itself: The sample holds other DNA sequences that translate to the same CDR3. V is TRBV7-9 and J is TRBJ2-7; D perhaps matches TRBD1 (7 bases). The CDR3 extends over 15 amino acids. V was cut by 1 base and J by 2 bases, with 12 bases left in between. Germline V gene data show CDR1 as SEHNR and CDR2 as FQNEAQ (reference sequence). The CDR3 region is CASSLEAGGTYEQYF. CDR3 in DNA: TGTGCCAGCAGCTTAGAGGCAGGGGGGACCTACGAGCAGTACTTC. Supplemented by reference TRBV7-9 and TRBJ2-7, the full variable domain reads DTGVSQNPRHKITKRGQNVTFRCDPISEHNRLYWYRQTLGQGPEFLTYFQNEAQLEKSRLLSDRFSAERPKGSFSTLEIQRTEQGDSAMYLCASSLEAGGTYEQYFGPGTRLTVT.

This chain connects TRBV6-4 to TRBJ2-1; TRBD2 might be the D (5 bases). The CDR3 loop spans 16 amino acids. Looked up from germline, CDR1 is MRHNA and CDR2 is SNTAGT. V was pared by 0 bases and J by 5 bases, with 14 bases between. As DNA, the CDR3 is TGTGCCAGCAGTGACTCGCGGCGGGTGGGGAACAATGAGCAGTTCTTC. Translating it yields CASSDSRRVGNNEQFF.

This chain connects TRBV6-6 to TRBJ1-6; D is ambiguous. Trimming took 5 bases from V and 6 from J, leaving 8 bases between them. Germline CDR1 MNHNY, CDR2 SVGAGI (reference sequence). The CDR3 sequence is 13 residues long. This chain's CDR3 is CASSQVVNSPLHF. The CDR3 bases are TGTGCCAGCAGTCAGGTCGTTAATTCACCCCTCCACTTT.